This T cell receptor (beta chain) was retrieved from a study of blood T cell repertoires in COVID-19. V gave up 3 bases and J gave up 4 bases; unmatched junction bases: 4. CDR1 is ENHRY, CDR2 SYGVKD, per germline. The CDR3 totals 16 residues. Measured with immunoSEQ multiplex PCR; TCRdb has only the in-frame clones, and not every one. The sample holds over 120,000 clones, roughly 87% seen once. This clone was seen once. The receptor was isolated from a woman between 50 and 59 years old with acute or convalescent COVID-19. The chain combines TRBV10-3 with TRBJ2-5, with 14 bases identical to TRBD2. What was sequenced was peripheral blood. In DNA, the CDR3 is TGTGCCATCAGTGAACCGGGACTAGCGGGAGCAGAGACCCAGTACTTC. Its protein product is CAISEPGLAGAETQYF.